This TCR beta chain was documented in a study of blood T cell repertoires in COVID-19 (dated by TCRdb to 2020 to 2021). Context from the whole study: Collaborator samples came from the United States, Italy and Spain and covered acute and convalescent phases of COVID-19. The material from the prospective study consisted of cDNA or gDNA derived from T cells, B-cell-depleted T cells, or PBMCs. Deeply sampled blood TCRbeta repertoires from subjects exposed to, actively infected with, or recovered from COVID-19 were included in the dataset. The repertoires were released in a freely available public database meant as a resource for research on the immune response to SARS-CoV-2. The samples were drawn from two sources: the first 160 participants of the ongoing ImmuneRACE study, and approximately 1,300 subjects contributed by 6 global collaborators. A de-identified subject ID, COVID-19 status, age in years and sex were almost always included in the sample metadata. Where HLA class I and class II types were available, the types were taken from metadata supplied by the sample provider, not from assay-based typing. Here is what the overall study found, with its caveats: The amount of clinical and demographic metadata varied by source and participant and was provided uncurated.

CDR1 is given as LNHDA and CDR2 as SQIVND, both from the germline V gene (reference sequence). V is pared back by 3 bases and J by 1 base, with 15 bases lying between the germline termini. From the cysteine up to the phenylalanine, the CDR3 has a length of 16 residues. Only CDR3 DNA is held: 48 bases, read in frame from base 1. Concerning this clone itself: It has no known antigen specificity. No base quality values were provided; no much bigger clone lies one nucleotide off.

The immunoSEQ Assay, a bias-controlled multiplex PCR, was used to amplify TCRbeta CDR3 regions from genomic DNA. From the authors' description of their analysis: The number of nucleated cells in each sample was estimated from the amplification of reference gene primers within the assay. To quantify the absolute abundance of each unique TCRbeta CDR3 rearrangement, sequence reads were collapsed and filtered. For each sample, productive Simpson clonality was calculated by taking the square root of Simpson's diversity index across productive rearrangements. TCRdb mirrors the immuneACCESS table, restricted to in-frame sequences. Some clones are absent from its copies; in checked studies, under half trace to an unresolved V gene, and the reason for the others is unknown. V and J calls plus clone size are reproduced from that table; the DNA served to infer D and trimming. This sample holds around 400,000 clones; 75% to 90% were observed only once. The ten largest clones represent 5% to 5.5% of the sample.

Participants in the prospective study were enrolled through a virtual design, were aged roughly 18 to 100 years, and lived in approximately 25 United States geographic areas. Cohort assignment in the prospective study relied on participant-reported clinical history from a screening survey and a study questionnaire. For ImmuneRACE Cohort 3, a participant was defined as recovered based on two consecutive negative NP/OP PCR tests, clearance by a healthcare professional, or resolution of symptoms. Mobile phlebotomists in the prospective study collected whole blood, serum and a nasopharyngeal or oropharyngeal swab from every participant. Additional blood draws and questionnaires over an approximately 2-month period could optionally be provided by prospective study participants. Prospective study blood samples were shipped either frozen or at room temperature before DNA extraction.

Recombination linked TRBV19 to TRBJ1-1; the D segment could be TRBD1, given 5 matching bases. The receptor was derived from a woman between 45 and 60 years old who had recovered from COVID-19. The specimen sequenced was PBMCs or T cells enriched from blood (not recorded which). The nucleotide sequence is given as TGTGCCAGTAGTATCGGCCGGGGGAAGCCGAACACTGAAGCTTTCTTT. It translates to CASSIGRGKPNTEAFF. Supplemented by the reference TRBV19 and TRBJ1-1 proteins around the CDR3, the complete variable domain is DGGITQSPKYLFRKEGQNVTLSCEQNLNHDAMYWYRQDPGQGLRLIYYSQIVNDFQKGDIAEGYSVSREKKESFPLTVTSAQKNPTAFYLCASSIGRGKPNTEAFFGQGTRLTVV.